What follows are 14 T cell receptor beta chains derived from one specimen sequenced in a study of blood T cell repertoires in COVID-19. Assay used: immunoSEQ multiplex PCR; TCRdb lists only in-frame clones, some missing. Of over 200,000 clones in the sample, approximately 88% were seen once. The sequencing sample was made of PBMCs or T cells enriched from blood (not recorded which). These receptors came from a woman aged 30 to 39 who had been exposed to COVID-19.

J is TRBJ2-3 and V is TRBV23-1; TRBD2 matches 8 bases. TRBV23-1 is annotated as an ORF whose role is uncertain. V lost 6 bases and J lost 4; bases outside the gene matches: 12. The CDR3 spans 16 residues. CDR3 nucleotide sequence: TGCGCCAGCAGACCCCGCGGAGCGGGAGATGCAGATACGCAGTATTTT. As protein: CASRPRGAGDADTQYF.

This clone has a handful of counts. V gene TRBV19 combines with J gene TRBJ2-2, with D possibly matching TRBD1 (5 bases). The V gene's germline CDR1 is LNHDA and CDR2 SQIVND (reference sequence). CDR3 length equals 16 residues. V was pared by 6 bases and J by 0 bases, with 14 bases between. CDR3: CASRGQDRPNTGELFF. The CDR3 DNA is TGTGCCAGTAGAGGTCAAGACAGACCGAACACCGGGGAGCTGTTTTTT. The full variable domain, rest sourced from reference TRBV19 and TRBJ2-2, is DGGITQSPKYLFRKEGQNVTLSCEQNLNHDAMYWYRQDPGQGLRLIYYSQIVNDFQKGDIAEGYSVSREKKESFPLTVTSAQKNPTAFYLCASRGQDRPNTGELFFGEGSRLTVL.

The V gene is TRBV7-9, the J gene TRBJ1-1; no definite D call. The CDR3 is 10 amino acids. Trimming pared 5 bases from V and 11 bases from J, leaving 9 bases between. The germline V gene encodes CDR1 SEHNR and CDR2 FQNEAQ (reference sequence). The CDR3 DNA is TGTGCCAGCAGCCCCCTCGGTGCTTTCTTT. It encodes CASSPLGAFF.

This rearrangement joins TRBV29-1 to TRBJ1-2, with TRBD1 identical over 8 bases. Trimming removed 6 bases from V and 8 bases from J; junction bases left unmatched: 5. Germline CDR1 is SQVTM and CDR2 is ANQGSEA. This CDR3 comprises 11 residues. The CDR3 bases are TGCAGCGTGCTAGGGACAGGCGGCTACACCTTC. This sequence encodes CSVLGTGGYTF.

V gene TRBV3-1 (or the pseudogene TRBV3-2) combines with J gene TRBJ2-7; 8 bases fit TRBD2. Germline values: CDR1 LGHDT, CDR2 YNNKEL (reference sequence). J was trimmed by 4 bases and V by 0 bases; bases with no gene match: 8. The CDR3 length is 16 residues. As DNA, the CDR3 is TGTGCCAGCAGCCAAGAAGCGGGGGTCGTAATATACGAGCAGTACTTC. It specifies CASSQEAGVVIYEQYF.

V usage is TRBV19 and J usage is TRBJ2-7; 7 bases fit TRBD2. The CDR3 length is 18 residues. Germline V gene sequence: CDR1 LNHDA, CDR2 SQIVND (reference sequence). V lost 3 bases and J lost 2; bases outside the gene matches: 16. CDR3 residues: CASSMVGGRSVSPYEQYF. In DNA form, the CDR3 reads TGTGCCAGTAGTATGGTGGGAGGGCGCAGTGTCAGCCCCTACGAGCAGTACTTC.

The gene calls are TRBV5-1 and TRBJ1-1; no reliable D call. Trimming cost V 2 bases and J 0 bases, with 8 bases left between them. The V gene's germline CDR1 is SGHRS and CDR2 YFSETQ. The CDR3 runs to 14 residues. The CDR3 coding sequence is TGCGCCAGCAGCTTAACAAGAATGAACACTGAAGCTTTCTTT. Translation gives CASSLTRMNTEAFF.

This clone was seen once. This chain joins TRBV10-2 and TRBJ2-7; D is possibly TRBD2 (5 bases). Germline V lookup: CDR1 WSHSY, CDR2 SAAADI. The CDR3 runs to 12 residues. Trimming removed 3 bases at V and 7 bases at J, with 10 bases between. The CDR3: CASSDSTGEQYF. The CDR3 DNA follows: TGCGCCAGCAGTGATTCGACGGGAGAGCAGTACTTC.

V gene TRBV28 combines with J gene TRBJ1-1, with D unresolved. Germline V gives CDR1 MDHEN, CDR2 SYDVKM. The CDR3 sequence is 15 residues long. With 4 bases removed from V and 4 bases from J, the gap between germline ends came to 16 bases. CDR3 region: CASSYPLTVGTEAFF. The CDR3 bases are TGTGCCAGCAGTTACCCCTTAACTGTTGGCACTGAAGCTTTCTTT.

V is TRBV6-4 and J is TRBJ2-3; D is unclear. This CDR3 is 11 amino acids long. V shed 2 bases and J shed 6 bases, with 3 bases lying between them. Germline assignment: CDR1 MRHNA and CDR2 SNTAGT. The CDR3 sequence: CASSDADTQYF. The CDR3 coding sequence is TGTGCCAGCAGTGACGCGGATACGCAGTATTTT.

The chain recombines TRBV25-1 with TRBJ2-3, with 7 nucleotides matching TRBD1. J was trimmed by 2 bases and V by 2 bases; bases with no gene match: 4. Germline values: CDR1 MGHDK, CDR2 SYGVNS. The CDR3 contains 15 residues. The CDR3 protein is CASSEDRAYTDTQYF. For the CDR3, the DNA is TGTGCCAGCAGTGAAGACAGGGCTTACACAGATACGCAGTATTTT. The full variable domain, rest sourced from reference TRBV25-1 and TRBJ2-3, is EADIYQTPRYLVIGTGKKITLECSQTMGHDKMYWYQQDPGMELHLIHYSYGVNSTEKGDLSSESTVSRIRTEHFPLTLESARPSHTSQYLCASSEDRAYTDTQYFGPGTRLTVL.

The sample holds a few counts of this clone. This rearrangement joins TRBV24-1 to TRBJ2-1; 9 nucleotides line up with TRBD1. V trimming: 7 bases; J trimming: 6 bases; junction bases outside the gene matches: 3. The CDR3 extends over 13 amino acids. The germline gives CDR1 KGHDR, CDR2 SFDVKD. CDR3 in amino acids: CATRGTGSNEQFF. CDR3 nucleotides: TGTGCCACCAGGGGGACAGGGTCCAATGAGCAGTTCTTC.

The rearrangement uses TRBV10-3 and TRBJ1-1; possible D gene TRBD1, 5 bases. CDR3 length: 13 amino acids. The V and J ends lost 4 bases and 5 bases respectively, with 11 bases between them. Germline V gene lookup returns CDR1 ENHRY and CDR2 SYGVKD. CDR3: CAISGRGDTEAFF. The CDR3 DNA reads as TGTGCCATCAGTGGGCGGGGGGATACTGAAGCTTTCTTT.

V and J are TRBV9 and TRBJ2-1; 11 bases map to TRBD2. This CDR3 is built from 16 residues. Germline lookup yields CDR1 SGDLS and CDR2 YYNGEE. V shed 4 bases and J 7 bases; nucleotides not matched to a gene: 10. DNA of the CDR3: TGTGCCAGCAGCTCGATAGCGGGAGGGCCTGGGAATGAGCAGTTCTTC. Translated: CASSSIAGGPGNEQFF.